This T cell receptor (beta chain) is drawn from a study of CD8 T cells in ankylosing spondylitis. The study's findings and limits: Apparently characteristic of ankylosing spondylitis blood was a TCR beta motif (about 8 highly homologous variants). Researchers report that disease-linked clones proved CD8+ and relatively rare in peripheral blood. Disease-linked clones were reportedly significantly enriched in matched ankylosing spondylitis synovial fluid.

Preparation of TCR beta libraries was done by quantitative 5'-RACE with molecular barcodes. TCRdb fed the 5' RACE reads into MiXCR, producing one record per CDR3 protein. The profile shows a few hundred thousand distinct CDR3 sequences, over 15% of them singletons. The length of the CDR3 is 15 residues. Germline V CDR1 and CDR2: MGHDK, SYGVNS. J was trimmed by 3 bases and V by 4 bases; bases with no gene match: 7. As regards this clonotype: No antigen is known for it.

This sequence joins TRBV25-1 and TRBJ2-3, with 7 bases that match TRBD1. This sequence was found in a male donor with ankylosing spondylitis. The sample comprised blood, either unsorted or a sorted T cell fraction (not recorded which). CDR3 DNA: TGTGCCAGCAGTGCCTTAGGGGGCGGAACAGATACGCAGTATTTT. It translates to CASSALGGGTDTQYF.